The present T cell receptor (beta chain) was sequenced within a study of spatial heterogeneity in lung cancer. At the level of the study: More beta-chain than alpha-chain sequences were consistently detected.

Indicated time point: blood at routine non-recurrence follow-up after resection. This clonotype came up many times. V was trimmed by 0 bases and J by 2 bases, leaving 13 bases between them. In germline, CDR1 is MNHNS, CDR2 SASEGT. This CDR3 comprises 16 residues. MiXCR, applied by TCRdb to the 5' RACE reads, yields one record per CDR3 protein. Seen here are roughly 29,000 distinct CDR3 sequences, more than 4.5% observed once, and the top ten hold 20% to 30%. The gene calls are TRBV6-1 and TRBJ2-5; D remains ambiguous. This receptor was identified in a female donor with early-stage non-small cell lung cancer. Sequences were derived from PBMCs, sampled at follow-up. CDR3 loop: CASSEARPPRQETQYF. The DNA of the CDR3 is TGTGCCAGCAGTGAAGCGCGCCCGCCCAGACAAGAGACCCAGTACTTC.